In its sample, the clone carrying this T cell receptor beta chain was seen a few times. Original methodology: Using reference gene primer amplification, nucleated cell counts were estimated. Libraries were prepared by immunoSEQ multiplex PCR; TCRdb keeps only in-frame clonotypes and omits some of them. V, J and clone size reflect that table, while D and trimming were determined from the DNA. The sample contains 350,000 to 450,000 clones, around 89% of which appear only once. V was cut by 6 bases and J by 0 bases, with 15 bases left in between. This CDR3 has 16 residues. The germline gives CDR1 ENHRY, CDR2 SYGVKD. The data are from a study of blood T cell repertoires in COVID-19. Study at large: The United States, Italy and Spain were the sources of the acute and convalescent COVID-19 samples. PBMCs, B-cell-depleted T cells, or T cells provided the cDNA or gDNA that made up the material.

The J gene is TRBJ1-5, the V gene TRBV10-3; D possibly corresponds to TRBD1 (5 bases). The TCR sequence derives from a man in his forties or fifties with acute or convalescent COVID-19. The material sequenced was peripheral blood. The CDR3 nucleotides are TGTGCCATCAGACCATCGGGGGGATATAGCAATCAGCCCCAGCATTTT. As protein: CAIRPSGGYSNQPQHF.